The rows below give T cell receptor beta chains drawn from one sample of a study of blood T cell repertoires in COVID-19. TCRdb's copy holds only in-frame clones and misses some; the assay was immunoSEQ multiplex PCR. The sample holds some 670,000 clones, approximately 90% seen once. The material sequenced was peripheral blood. Receptor source: a woman in her late teens or twenties with acute or convalescent COVID-19. Each CDR3 is given with its conserved first and last residue. D genes are given only for firm matches. Some rows mark clone size as missing; the rest say once, few, many or name a class of expanded clone.

clone_size,d_call,j_call,v_call,cdr3_aa,cdr3_nt
.,.,TRBJ2-1,TRBV20-1,CSASQGRDYNEQFF,TGCAGTGCTAGTCAGGGCAGGGACTACAATGAGCAGTTCTTC
.,.,TRBJ2-1,TRBV7-3,CASSLQGYGAYNEQFF,TGTGCCAGCAGCTTACAGGGCTACGGCGCCTACAATGAGCAGTTCTTC
.,TRBD2,TRBJ2-1,TRBV7-7,CASSPPGASGGVHEQFF,TGTGCCAGCAGCCCCCCTGGGGCTAGCGGGGGGGTACATGAGCAGTTCTTC
.,TRBD1,TRBJ1-5,TRBV24-1,CATSTTGEGQPQHF,TGTGCCACCAGTACGACAGGGGAGGGCCAGCCCCAGCATTTT
once,.,TRBJ1-2,TRBV3-1/TRBV3-2,CASSQEGVVYGYTF,TGTGCCAGCAGCCAAGAGGGCGTTGTCTATGGCTACACCTTC
few,.,TRBJ1-2,TRBV6-5,CASSYVKGDGYTF,TGTGCCAGCAGTTACGTAAAGGGAGATGGCTACACCTTC
.,TRBD1,TRBJ1-3,TRBV19,CASSRGQRSTGNTIYF,TGTGCCAGTAGTAGGGGACAGCGCTCTACTGGAAACACCATATATTTT
.,.,TRBJ1-2,TRBV6-5,CASSYSTGFYGYTF,TGTGCCAGCAGTTACTCAACAGGGTTCTATGGCTACACCTTC
.,.,TRBJ1-4,TRBV11-2,CASSLSSGQLNEKLFF,TGTGCCAGCAGCTTATCCTCGGGTCAGCTTAATGAAAAACTGTTTTTT
.,.,TRBJ1-2,TRBV24-1,CATSGSVYGYTF,TGTGCCACCAGTGGCAGCGTCTATGGCTACACCTTC
.,TRBD1,TRBJ2-7,TRBV27,CASSLLETGGGEQYF,TGTGCCAGCAGCTTGTTGGAGACAGGGGGCGGCGAGCAGTACTTC
once,.,TRBJ1-2,TRBV5-6,CASSLERGGYTF,TGTGCCAGCAGCTTGGAGAGAGGTGGCTACACCTTC
.,TRBD2,TRBJ2-7,TRBV3-1/TRBV3-2,CASSQASGPVYEQYF,TGTGCCAGCAGCCAAGCTAGCGGGCCCGTCTACGAGCAGTACTTC